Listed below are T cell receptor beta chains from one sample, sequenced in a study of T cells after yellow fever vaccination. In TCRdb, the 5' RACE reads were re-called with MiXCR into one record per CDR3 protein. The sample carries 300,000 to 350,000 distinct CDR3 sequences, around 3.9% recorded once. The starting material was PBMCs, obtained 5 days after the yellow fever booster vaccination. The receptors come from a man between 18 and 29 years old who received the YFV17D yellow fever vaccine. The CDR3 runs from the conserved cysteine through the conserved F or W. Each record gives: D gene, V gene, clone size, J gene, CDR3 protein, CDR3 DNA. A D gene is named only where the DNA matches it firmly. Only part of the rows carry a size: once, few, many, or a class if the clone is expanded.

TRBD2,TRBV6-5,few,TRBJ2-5,CASRRLAGQETQYF,TGTGCCAGCAGACGACTAGCGGGGCAAGAGACCCAGTACTTC
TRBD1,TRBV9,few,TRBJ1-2,CASSLTGRGYGYTF,TGTGCCAGCAGCCTGACAGGGCGCGGCTATGGCTACACCTTC
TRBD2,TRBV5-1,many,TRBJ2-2,CASKGDYQSGELFF,TGCGCCAGCAAAGGGGACTACCAATCCGGGGAGCTGTTTTTT
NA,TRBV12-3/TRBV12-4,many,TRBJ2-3,CASTFGRKGPDTQYF,TGTGCCAGCACTTTCGGTCGGAAGGGGCCAGATACGCAGTATTTT
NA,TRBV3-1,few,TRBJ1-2,CASSQDGRDYNYGYTF,TGTGCCAGCAGCCAAGATGGGAGGGATTACAACTATGGCTACACCTTC
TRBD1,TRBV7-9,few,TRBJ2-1,CASSLKGQGHEQFF,TGTGCCAGCAGCTTAAAGGGACAGGGACATGAGCAGTTCTTC
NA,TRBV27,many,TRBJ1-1,CASRSQGEAFF,TGTGCCAGCAGAAGTCAGGGGGAAGCTTTCTTT
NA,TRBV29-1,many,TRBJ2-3,CSVERRAGTDTQYF,TGCAGCGTTGAAAGGCGCGCAGGCACAGATACGCAGTATTTT
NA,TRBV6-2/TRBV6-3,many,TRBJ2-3,CASRSTGRDTQYF,TGTGCCAGCAGAAGCACAGGGAGGGATACGCAGTATTTT
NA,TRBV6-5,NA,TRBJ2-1,CASTGLENEQFF,TGTGCCAGCACAGGGCTAGAGAATGAGCAGTTCTTC
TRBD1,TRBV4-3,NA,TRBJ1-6,CASSQEGTGLYGGDSPLHF,TGCGCCAGCAGCCAAGAGGGGACAGGCCTATACGGGGGTGATTCACCCCTCCACTTT
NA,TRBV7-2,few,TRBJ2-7,CASSLTPAYEQYF,TGTGCCAGCAGCTTAACACCAGCCTACGAGCAGTACTTC
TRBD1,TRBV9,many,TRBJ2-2,CASSVGRTGGPSGELFF,TGTGCCAGCAGCGTAGGGAGGACAGGGGGTCCCTCCGGGGAGCTGTTTTTT
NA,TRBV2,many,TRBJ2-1,CASSDIAVELNEQFF,TGTGCCAGCAGTGACATAGCGGTCGAGTTGAATGAGCAGTTCTTC
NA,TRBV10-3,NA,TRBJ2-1,CAISERAREYNEQFF,TGTGCCATCAGTGAGAGAGCCCGAGAGTACAATGAGCAGTTCTTC
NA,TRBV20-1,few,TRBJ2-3,CSARAMTDTQYF,TGCAGTGCTAGAGCGATGACAGATACGCAGTATTTT